This T cell receptor beta chain stems from a study of identical twins (TCRdb year 2016). For the wider study: To test whether fetal clonotypes persist, this study deep-sequenced TCR alpha and beta repertoires from monozygotic twins, from unrelated adults of various ages, and from cord blood. To rule out contamination, the twin experiments were replicated at different times with different library preparation protocols.

The germline V gene provides CDR1 ENHRY and CDR2 SYGVKD. The CDR3 runs 12 amino acids, cysteine and phenylalanine included. Only the CDR3 portion is preserved as DNA: 36 bases, with reading frame beginning at the first base. On this clonotype itself: Its antigen is unknown. One base away there is no much larger clone; base qualities are not given.

Every donor in the study was a healthy Caucasian. The research as a whole found: Compared with coincidental sharing between unrelated individuals, an excess of low generation-probability sequences was observed among out-of-frame TCR alpha sequences shared between twins. Because the same donors could not be followed over many years, the conclusions relied on cross-sectional statistical analysis. Abundant cord blood beta clonotypes carried fewer insertions; young adult naive repertoires showed a weaker similar trend, while memory repertoires showed none. Zero-insertion analyses could be partly confounded by invariant T cells such as MAIT and iNKT, although diverse VJ usage argued against such confounding for most clonotypes. In monozygotic twins, out-of-frame TCR alpha sharing was systematically underestimated by recombination models, although the models agreed with sharing between unrelated individuals. The excess sharing between twins in beta out-of-frame sequences was weaker because fewer shared sequences reduced the signal-to-noise ratio.

The receptor library was made with 5' RACE. Sequencer: Illumina HiSeq 2000. Template switching introduced a universal primer binding site; the final cDNA contained a unique molecular identifier, enabling accurate counting of TCR cDNA molecules. Specific primers in the conserved constant-segment region were used to synthesize first-strand cDNA for the TCR alpha and beta chains. To control for contamination, every cDNA library was double barcoded, receiving both a SMART-Mk sample barcode and Illumina barcodes. Two successive PCR steps introduced TruSeq adapter sequences along with Illumina sample barcodes. TCR alpha and beta cDNA libraries were sequenced on the Illumina HiSeq platform with custom primers. The paper's processing steps were these. Unique molecular identifiers were extracted from raw reads with MiGEC, and CDR3 positions were determined with MiXCR. For each individual, recombination models were inferred using an EM algorithm with the repgenHMM and IGoR tools. Shared clonotypes were analyzed with the tcR package in R, and sharing was normalized by the product of cloneset sizes. To study raw recombination without the effects of thymic and clonal selection, out-of-frame nonproductive sequences were analyzed. In-frame beta chains were kept once TCRdb had trimmed the public reads at Q25 with fastp and called clones with MiXCR. Identical CDR3 protein sequences are pooled into one entry, listed with their most common genes and DNA. TCRdb, rather than the study authors, made the V and J calls. The sample has some 1,700,000 distinct CDR3 sequences on record, under 35% of them singletons. The top ten constitute less than 0.35% of the sample.

Here the chain combines TRBV10-3 and TRBJ2-5; the D segment cannot be called with confidence. The DNA end favors TRBJ2-7, so the J call may be wrong. The TCR sequence derives from a newborn girl in good health. The sequenced sample was cord blood. The nucleotides are TGTGCCATCAAAGGAGACCGGGACGAGCAGTACTTC. The resulting protein is CAIKGDRDEQYF.